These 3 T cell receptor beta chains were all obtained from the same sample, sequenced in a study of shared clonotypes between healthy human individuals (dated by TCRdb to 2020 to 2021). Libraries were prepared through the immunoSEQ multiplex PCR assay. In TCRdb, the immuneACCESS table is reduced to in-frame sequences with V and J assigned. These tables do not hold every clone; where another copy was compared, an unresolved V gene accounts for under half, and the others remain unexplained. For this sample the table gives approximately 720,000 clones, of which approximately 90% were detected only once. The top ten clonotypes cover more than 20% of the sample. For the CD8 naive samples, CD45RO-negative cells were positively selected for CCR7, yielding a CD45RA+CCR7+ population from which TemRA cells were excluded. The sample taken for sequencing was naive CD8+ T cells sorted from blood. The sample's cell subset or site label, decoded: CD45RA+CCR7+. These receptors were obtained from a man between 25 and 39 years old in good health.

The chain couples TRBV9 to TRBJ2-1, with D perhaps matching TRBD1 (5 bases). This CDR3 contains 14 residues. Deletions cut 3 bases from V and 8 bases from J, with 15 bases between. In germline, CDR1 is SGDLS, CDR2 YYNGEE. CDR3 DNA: TGTGCCAGCAGCGGCCGTGCAGGGTTCGATGAGCAGTTCTTC. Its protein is CASSGRAGFDEQFF.

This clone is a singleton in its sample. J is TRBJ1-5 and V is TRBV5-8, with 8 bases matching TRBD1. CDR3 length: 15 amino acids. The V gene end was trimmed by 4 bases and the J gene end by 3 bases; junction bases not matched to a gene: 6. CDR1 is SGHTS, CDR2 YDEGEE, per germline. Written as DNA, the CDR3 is TGTGCCAGCAGCGGATACAGGGGGAACAATCAGCCCCAGCATTTT. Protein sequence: CASSGYRGNNQPQHF. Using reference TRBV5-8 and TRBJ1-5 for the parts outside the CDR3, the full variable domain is EAGVTQSPTHLIKTRGQQATLRCSPISGHTSVYWYQQALGLGLQFLLWYDEGEERNRGNFPPRFSGRQFPNYSSELNVNALELEDSALYLCASSGYRGNNQPQHFGDGTRLSIL.

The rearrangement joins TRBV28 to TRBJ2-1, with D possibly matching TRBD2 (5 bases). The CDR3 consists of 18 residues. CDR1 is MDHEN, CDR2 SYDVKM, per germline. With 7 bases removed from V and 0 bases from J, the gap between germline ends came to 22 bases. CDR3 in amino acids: CASTKGDRAGRSYNEQFF. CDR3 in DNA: TGTGCCAGCACCAAAGGTGATCGGGCGGGTCGCTCCTACAATGAGCAGTTCTTC.